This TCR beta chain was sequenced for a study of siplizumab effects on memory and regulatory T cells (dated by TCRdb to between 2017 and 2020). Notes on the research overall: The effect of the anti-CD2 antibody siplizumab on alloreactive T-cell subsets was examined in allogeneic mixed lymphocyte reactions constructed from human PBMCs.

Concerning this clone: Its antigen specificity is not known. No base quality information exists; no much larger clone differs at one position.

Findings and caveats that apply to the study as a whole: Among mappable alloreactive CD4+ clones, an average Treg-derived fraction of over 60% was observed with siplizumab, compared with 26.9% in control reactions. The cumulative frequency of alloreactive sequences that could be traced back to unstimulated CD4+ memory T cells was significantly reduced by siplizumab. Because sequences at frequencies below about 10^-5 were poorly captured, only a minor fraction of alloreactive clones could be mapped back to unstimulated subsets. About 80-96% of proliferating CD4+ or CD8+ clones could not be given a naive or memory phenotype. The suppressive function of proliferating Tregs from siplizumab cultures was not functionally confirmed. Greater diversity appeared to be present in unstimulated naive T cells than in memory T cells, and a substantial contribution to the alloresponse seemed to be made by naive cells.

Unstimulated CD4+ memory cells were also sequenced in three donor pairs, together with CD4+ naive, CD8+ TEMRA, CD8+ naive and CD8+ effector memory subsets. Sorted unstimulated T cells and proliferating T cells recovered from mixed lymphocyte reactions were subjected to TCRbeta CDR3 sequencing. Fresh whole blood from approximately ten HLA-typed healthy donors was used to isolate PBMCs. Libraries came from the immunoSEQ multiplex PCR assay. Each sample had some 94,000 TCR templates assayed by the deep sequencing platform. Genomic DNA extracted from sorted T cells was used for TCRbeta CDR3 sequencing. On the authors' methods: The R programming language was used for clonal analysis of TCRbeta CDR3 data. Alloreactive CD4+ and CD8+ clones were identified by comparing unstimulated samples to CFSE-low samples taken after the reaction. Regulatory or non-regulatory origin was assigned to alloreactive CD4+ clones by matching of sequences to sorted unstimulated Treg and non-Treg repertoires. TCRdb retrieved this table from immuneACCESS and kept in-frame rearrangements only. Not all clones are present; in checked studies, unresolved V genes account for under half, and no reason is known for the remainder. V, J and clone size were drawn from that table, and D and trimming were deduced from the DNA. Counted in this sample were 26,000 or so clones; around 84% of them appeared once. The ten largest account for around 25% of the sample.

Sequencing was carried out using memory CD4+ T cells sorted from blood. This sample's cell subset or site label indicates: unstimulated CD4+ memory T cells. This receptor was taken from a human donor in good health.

Read as DNA, the sequence is TGTGCCAGCAGTCCTAGGACCGGTGGGATTGGATGGAGCACCGGGGAGCTGTTTTTT. It codes for CASSPRTGGIGWSTGELFF. The V gene is TRBV27 and the J gene is TRBJ2-2; the D segment cannot be called with confidence. Based on the germline V gene (reference sequence), the CDR1 and CDR2 sequences are MNHEY and SMNVEV. CDR3 length: 19 amino acids, cysteine to phenylalanine. Just CDR3 DNA is preserved here, 57 bases in frame from base 1. Trimming at the junction amounts to 5 bases on V and 4 bases on J, and the germline ends lie 26 bases apart.